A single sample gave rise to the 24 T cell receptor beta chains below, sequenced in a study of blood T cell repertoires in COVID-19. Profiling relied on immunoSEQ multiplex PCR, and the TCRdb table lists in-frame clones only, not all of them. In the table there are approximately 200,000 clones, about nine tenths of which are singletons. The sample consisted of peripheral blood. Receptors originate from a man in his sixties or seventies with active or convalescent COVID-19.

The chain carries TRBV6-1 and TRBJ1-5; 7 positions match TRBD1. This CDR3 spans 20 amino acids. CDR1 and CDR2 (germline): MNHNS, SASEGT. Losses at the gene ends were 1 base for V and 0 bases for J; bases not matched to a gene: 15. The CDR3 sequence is CASSEVWPYRGRNSNQPQHF. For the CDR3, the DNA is TGTGCCAGCAGTGAAGTCTGGCCTTATAGGGGGCGAAATAGCAATCAGCCCCAGCATTTT.

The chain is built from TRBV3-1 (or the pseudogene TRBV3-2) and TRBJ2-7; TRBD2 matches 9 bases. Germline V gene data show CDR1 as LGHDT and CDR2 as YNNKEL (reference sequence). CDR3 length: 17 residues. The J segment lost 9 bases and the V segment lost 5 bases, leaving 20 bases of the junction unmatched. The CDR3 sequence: CASSTSRSAGGRSGQYF. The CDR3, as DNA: TGTGCCAGCAGCACCTCTAGATCGGCGGGGGGGCGTTCAGGGCAGTACTTC.

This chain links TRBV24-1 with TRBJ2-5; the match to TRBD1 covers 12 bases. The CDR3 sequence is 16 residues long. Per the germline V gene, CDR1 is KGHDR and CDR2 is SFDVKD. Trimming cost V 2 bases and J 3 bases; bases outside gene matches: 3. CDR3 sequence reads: CATSDSGTGGKETQYF. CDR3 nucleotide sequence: TGTGCCACCAGTGATTCCGGGACAGGGGGCAAAGAGACCCAGTACTTC.

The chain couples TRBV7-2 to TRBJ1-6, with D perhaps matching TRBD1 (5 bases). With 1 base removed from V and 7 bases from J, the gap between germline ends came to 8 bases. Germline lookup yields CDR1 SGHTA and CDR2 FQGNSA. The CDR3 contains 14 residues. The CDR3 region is CASSLDAGNSPLHF. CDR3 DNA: TGTGCCAGCAGCTTAGATGCAGGGAATTCACCCCTCCACTTT.

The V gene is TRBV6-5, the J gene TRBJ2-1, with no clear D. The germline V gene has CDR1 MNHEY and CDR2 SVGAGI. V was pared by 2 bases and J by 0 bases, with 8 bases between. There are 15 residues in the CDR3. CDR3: CASSYGRPSYNEQFF. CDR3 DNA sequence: TGTGCCAGCAGTTACGGCAGGCCCTCCTACAATGAGCAGTTCTTC.

The DNA of the CDR3 is TGTGCCAGTCGCCCGGGAAATAGCAATCAGCCCCAGCATTTT. Protein sequence: CASRPGNSNQPQHF. The rearrangement uses TRBV6-6 and TRBJ1-5; D remains unclear. The CDR3 is 14 residues long. Germline V lookup: CDR1 MNHNY, CDR2 SVGAGI (reference sequence). V shed 9 bases and J shed 0 bases, with 12 bases lying between them.

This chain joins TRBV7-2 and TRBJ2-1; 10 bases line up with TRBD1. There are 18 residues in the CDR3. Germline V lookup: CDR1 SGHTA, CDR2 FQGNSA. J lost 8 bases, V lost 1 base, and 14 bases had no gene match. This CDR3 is CASSLELGGQGKRYEQFF. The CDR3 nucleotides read TGTGCCAGCAGCTTAGAGCTAGGGGGACAGGGGAAAAGGTATGAGCAGTTCTTC. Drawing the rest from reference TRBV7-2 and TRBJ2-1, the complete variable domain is GAGVSQSPSNKVTEKGKDVELRCDPISGHTALYWYRQSLGQGLEFLIYFQGNSAPDKSGLPSDRFSAERTGGSVSTLTIQRTQQEDSAVYLCASSLELGGQGKRYEQFFGPGTRLTVL.

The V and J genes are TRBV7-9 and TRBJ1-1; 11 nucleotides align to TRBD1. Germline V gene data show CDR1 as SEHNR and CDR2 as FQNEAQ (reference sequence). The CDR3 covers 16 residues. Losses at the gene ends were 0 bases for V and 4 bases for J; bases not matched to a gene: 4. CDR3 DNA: TGTGCCAGCAGCTTAGCGGCCGGGACAGGGGGCACTGAAGCTTTCTTT. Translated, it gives CASSLAAGTGGTEAFF.

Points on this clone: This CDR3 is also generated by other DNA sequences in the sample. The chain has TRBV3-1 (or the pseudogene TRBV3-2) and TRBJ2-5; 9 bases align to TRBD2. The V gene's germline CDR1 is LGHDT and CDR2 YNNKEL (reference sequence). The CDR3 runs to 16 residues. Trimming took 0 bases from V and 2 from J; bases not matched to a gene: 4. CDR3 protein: CASSQDGGRDQETQYF. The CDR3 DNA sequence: TGTGCCAGCAGCCAAGATGGCGGGAGGGATCAAGAGACCCAGTACTTC.

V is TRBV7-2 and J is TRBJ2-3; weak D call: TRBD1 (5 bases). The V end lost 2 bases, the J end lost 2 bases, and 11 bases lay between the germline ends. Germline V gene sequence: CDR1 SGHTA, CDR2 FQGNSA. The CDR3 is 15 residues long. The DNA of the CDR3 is TGTGCCAGCAGCTTATGGCAGGGCCTCACAGATACGCAGTATTTT. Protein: CASSLWQGLTDTQYF.

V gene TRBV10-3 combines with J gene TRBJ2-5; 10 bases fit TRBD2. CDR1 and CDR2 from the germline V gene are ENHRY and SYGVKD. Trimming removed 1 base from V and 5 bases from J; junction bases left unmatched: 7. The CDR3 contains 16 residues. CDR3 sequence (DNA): TGTGCCATCAGTGAGTACCTAGCGGGAGCATTGGAGACCCAGTACTTC. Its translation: CAISEYLAGALETQYF.

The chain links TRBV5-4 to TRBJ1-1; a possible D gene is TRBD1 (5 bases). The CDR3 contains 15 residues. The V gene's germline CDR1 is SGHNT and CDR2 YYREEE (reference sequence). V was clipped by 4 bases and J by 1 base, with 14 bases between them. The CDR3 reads CASSPRALQNTEAFF. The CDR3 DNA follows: TGTGCCAGCAGCCCCAGGGCCCTTCAGAACACTGAAGCTTTCTTT.

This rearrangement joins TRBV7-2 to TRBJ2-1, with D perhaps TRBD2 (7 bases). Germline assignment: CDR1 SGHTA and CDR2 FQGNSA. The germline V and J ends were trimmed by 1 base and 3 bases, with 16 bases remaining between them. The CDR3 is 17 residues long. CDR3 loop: CASSLGVGGGSYNEQFF. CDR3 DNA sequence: TGTGCCAGCAGCTTAGGGGTGGGCGGGGGCAGCTACAATGAGCAGTTCTTC.

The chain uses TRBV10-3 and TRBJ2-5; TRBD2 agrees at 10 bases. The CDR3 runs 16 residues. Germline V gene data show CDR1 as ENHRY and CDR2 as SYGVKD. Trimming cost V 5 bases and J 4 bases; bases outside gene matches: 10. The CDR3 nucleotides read TGTGCCATCAGTCTATCCGGACTAGCGGAAGGAGAGACCCAGTACTTC. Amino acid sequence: CAISLSGLAEGETQYF.

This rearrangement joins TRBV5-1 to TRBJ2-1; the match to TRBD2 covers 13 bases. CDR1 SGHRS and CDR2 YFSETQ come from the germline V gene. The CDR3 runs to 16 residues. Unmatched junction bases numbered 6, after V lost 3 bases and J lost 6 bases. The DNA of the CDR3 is TGCGCCAGCAGCTCAGGGGGACTAGCGGGGAGCAATGAGCAGTTCTTC. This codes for CASSSGGLAGSNEQFF.

CDR3 amino acids: CASSGDSSYNEQFF. The CDR3, as DNA: TGTGCCAGCAGTGGTGATAGCTCCTACAATGAGCAGTTCTTC. The chain is built from TRBV6-4 and TRBJ2-1; D remains unclear. V lost 4 bases to trimming and J lost 0 bases, with 7 bases between them. The CDR3 runs to 14 residues. Germline V gives CDR1 MRHNA, CDR2 SNTAGT.

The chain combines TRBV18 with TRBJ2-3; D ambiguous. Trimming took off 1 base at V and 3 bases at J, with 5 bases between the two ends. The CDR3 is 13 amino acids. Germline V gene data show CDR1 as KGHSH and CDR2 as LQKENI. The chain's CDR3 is CASSPLHTDTQYF. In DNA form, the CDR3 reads TGTGCCAGCTCACCACTACATACAGATACGCAGTATTTT.

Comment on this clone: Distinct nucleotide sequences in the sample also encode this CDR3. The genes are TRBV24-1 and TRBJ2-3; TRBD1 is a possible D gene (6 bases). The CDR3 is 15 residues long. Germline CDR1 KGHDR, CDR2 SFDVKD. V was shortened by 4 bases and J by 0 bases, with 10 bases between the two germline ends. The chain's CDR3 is CATSDPTGSTDTQYF. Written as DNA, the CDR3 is TGTGCCACCAGTGACCCGACAGGCAGCACAGATACGCAGTATTTT.

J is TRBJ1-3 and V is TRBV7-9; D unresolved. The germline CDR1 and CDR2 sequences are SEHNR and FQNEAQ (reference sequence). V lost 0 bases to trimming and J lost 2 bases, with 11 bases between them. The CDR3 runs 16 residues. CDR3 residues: CASSLARGLTGNTIYF. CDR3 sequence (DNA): TGTGCCAGCAGCTTAGCCAGAGGCCTAACTGGAAACACCATATATTTT.

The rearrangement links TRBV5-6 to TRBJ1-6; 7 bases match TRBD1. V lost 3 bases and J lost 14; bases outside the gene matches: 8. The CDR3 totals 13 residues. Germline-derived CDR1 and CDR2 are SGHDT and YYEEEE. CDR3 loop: CASSWGTVQSLHF. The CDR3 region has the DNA TGTGCCAGCAGCTGGGGGACAGTACAATCCCTCCACTTT.

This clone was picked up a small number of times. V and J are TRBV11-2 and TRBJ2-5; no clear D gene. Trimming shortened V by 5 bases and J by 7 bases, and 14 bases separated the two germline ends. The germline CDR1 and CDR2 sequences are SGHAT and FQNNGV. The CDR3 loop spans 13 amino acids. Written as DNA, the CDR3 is TGTGCCAGCAGCGGAGTTCCCAAAGGGACCCAGTACTTC. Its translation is CASSGVPKGTQYF.

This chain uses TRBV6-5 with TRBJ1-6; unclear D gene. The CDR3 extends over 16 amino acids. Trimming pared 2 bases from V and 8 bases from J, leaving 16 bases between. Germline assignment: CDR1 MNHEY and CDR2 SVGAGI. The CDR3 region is CASSYERASPYSPLHF. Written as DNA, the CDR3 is TGTGCCAGCAGTTACGAGAGGGCGTCACCTTATTCACCCCTCCACTTT.

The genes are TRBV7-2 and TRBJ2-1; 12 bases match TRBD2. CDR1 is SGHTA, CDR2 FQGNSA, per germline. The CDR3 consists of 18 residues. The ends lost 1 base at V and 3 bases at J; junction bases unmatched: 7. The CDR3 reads CASSLGRKTSGSYNEQFF. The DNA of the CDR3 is TGTGCCAGCAGCTTAGGAAGGAAGACTAGCGGGAGCTACAATGAGCAGTTCTTC.

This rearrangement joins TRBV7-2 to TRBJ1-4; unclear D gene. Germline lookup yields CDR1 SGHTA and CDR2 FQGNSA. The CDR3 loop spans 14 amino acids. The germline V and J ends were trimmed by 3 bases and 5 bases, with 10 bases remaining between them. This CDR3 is CASSFGQTNEKLFF. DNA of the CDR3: TGTGCCAGCAGCTTTGGGCAGACAAATGAAAAACTGTTTTTT.